The following is a T cell receptor beta chain sequence with its context. The method was immunoSEQ multiplex PCR; TCRdb's version includes in-frame clones alone and lacks a portion of them. This sample has 35,000 to 45,000 clones, with roughly 88% found just once. The data were taken from a study of T cell changes during pregnancy in multiple sclerosis. Germline loops: CDR1 SEHNR, CDR2 FQNEAQ (reference sequence). Trimming shortened V by 6 bases and J by 3 bases, and 14 bases separated the two germline ends. The CDR3 spans 14 residues. The TCR comes from a female donor in good health, enrolled as a control in a pregnancy study. The rearrangement uses TRBV7-9 and TRBJ1-1; possible D gene TRBD1, 5 bases. Sequencing used peripheral blood, obtained in the second trimester of pregnancy. The chain's CDR3 is CASSRGGGDTEAFF. The CDR3 nucleotides are TGTGCCAGCAGTCGTGGGGGAGGGGACACTGAAGCTTTCTTT. The whole variable domain, remainder taken from reference TRBV7-9 and TRBJ1-1, is DTGVSQNPRHKITKRGQNVTFRCDPISEHNRLYWYRQTLGQGPEFLTYFQNEAQLEKSRLLSDRFSAERPKGSFSTLEIQRTEQGDSAMYLCASSRGGGDTEAFFGQGTRLTVV.